This is a list of T cell receptor beta chains from one sample in a study of cytotoxic CD8 clonotypes in ibrutinib-treated CLL. Clones were read by immunoSEQ multiplex PCR, and TCRdb kept only the in-frame ones, dropping some. The data contain about 68,000 clones, under 70% of them singletons. Sequenced material: PBMCs, taken after 12 months of ibrutinib treatment. These receptors all come from a human donor with chronic lymphocytic leukemia. The CDR3 runs from the conserved cysteine through the conserved F or W. Fields, in order: D gene, CDR3 length, V gene, clone size, J gene, CDR3 protein, CDR3 DNA. The D gene is left open where the match is weak. Size values are once, few and many counts, or a class for expanded clones, and some rows have none.

>TRBD1|14|TRBV7-2|NA|TRBJ2-7
CASSLTGGSYEQYF
TGTGCCAGCAGCTTGACAGGGGGCTCCTACGAGCAGTACTTC
>NA|13|TRBV9|few|TRBJ1-1
CASSVVKGTEAFF
TGTGCCAGCAGCGTAGTAAAGGGCACTGAAGCTTTCTTT
>NA|14|TRBV4-1|NA|TRBJ1-6
CASTTGTYNSPLHF
TGCGCCAGTACTACAGGGACCTATAATTCACCCCTCCACTTT
>NA|12|TRBV2|NA|TRBJ2-3
CASTRATDTQYF
TGTGCCAGCACCCGTGCCACAGATACGCAGTATTTT
>NA|15|TRBV4-1|NA|TRBJ2-5
CASSRNLGGVETQYF
TGCGCCAGCAGCCGCAACCTGGGAGGTGTAGAGACCCAGTACTTC
>TRBD1|16|TRBV5-4|NA|TRBJ2-5
CASSSLQGQAQETQYF
TGTGCCAGCAGCTCTCTCCAGGGACAGGCACAAGAGACCCAGTACTTC
>TRBD2|17|TRBV5-1|NA|TRBJ2-3
CASSLPGTSGGTDTQYF
TGCGCCAGCAGCTTGCCCGGGACTAGCGGGGGCACAGATACGCAGTATTTT
>TRBD2|18|TRBV14|NA|TRBJ2-2
CASSPSGGGGGAAGELFF
TGTGCCAGCAGCCCCTCCGGTGGTGGCGGGGGGGCCGCCGGGGAGCTGTTTTTT
>TRBD1|16|TRBV7-2|NA|TRBJ2-3
CASSQRGTGGQDTQYF
TGTGCCAGCAGCCAGCGGGGGACAGGGGGCCAGGATACGCAGTATTTT
>NA|14|TRBV7-2|few|TRBJ2-5
CASSFRGGEETQYF
TGTGCCAGCAGCTTCAGGGGTGGGGAAGAGACCCAGTACTTC
>TRBD1|15|TRBV5-1|NA|TRBJ1-6
CASSSGQAYNSPLHF
TGCGCCAGCAGCTCCGGACAGGCCTATAATTCACCCCTCCACTTT
>NA|10|TRBV2|few|TRBJ2-7
CASRQNEQYF
TGTGCCAGCAGGCAAAACGAGCAGTACTTC
>NA|14|TRBV2|NA|TRBJ1-5
CASMWGLGNQPQHF
TGTGCCAGCATGTGGGGATTGGGCAATCAGCCCCAGCATTTT
>NA|16|TRBV30|NA|TRBJ1-6
CAWSPPGHSINSPLHF
TGTGCCTGGAGTCCTCCGGGACATTCGATTAATTCACCCCTCCACTTT
>NA|12|TRBV7-6|few|TRBJ2-7
CASSFVTGEQYF
TGTGCCAGCAGCTTCGTTACGGGGGAGCAGTACTTC
>NA|15|TRBV4-3|few|TRBJ1-5
CASSLGLNSNQPQHF
TGCGCCAGCAGCCTAGGACTTAACAGCAATCAGCCCCAGCATTTT
>NA|14|TRBV27|NA|TRBJ2-3
CASSPDYTTDTQYF
TGTGCCAGCAGCCCGGACTACACGACAGATACGCAGTATTTT
>TRBD2|17|TRBV5-1|few|TRBJ2-3
CASSPGTSGGAVDTQYF
TGCGCCAGCAGCCCGGGGACTAGCGGGGGGGCGGTGGATACGCAGTATTTT
>TRBD2|15|TRBV2|NA|TRBJ2-1
CASTFSGGAGNEQFF
TGTGCCAGCACTTTTAGCGGGGGGGCGGGCAATGAGCAGTTCTTC
>NA|15|TRBV4-3|once|TRBJ1-2
CASSQDRQGTYGYTF
TGCGCCAGCAGCCAAGATCGGCAGGGGACCTATGGCTACACCTTC
>NA|16|TRBV15|NA|TRBJ2-5
CATSRGPVDGKETQYF
TGTGCCACCAGCAGAGGTCCCGTAGACGGAAAAGAGACCCAGTACTTC
>NA|14|TRBV9|NA|TRBJ2-7
CASSVDRSGYEQYF
TGTGCCAGCAGCGTCGACAGGAGCGGCTACGAGCAGTACTTC
>NA|15|TRBV6-4|NA|TRBJ2-1
CASSTEWGVGNEQFF
TGTGCCAGCTCAACCGAGTGGGGGGTAGGCAATGAGCAGTTCTTC
>NA|15|TRBV11-3|NA|TRBJ2-3
CASSFGTQITDTQYF
TGTGCCAGCAGCTTCGGGACTCAGATCACAGATACGCAGTATTTT
>TRBD1|18|TRBV2|NA|TRBJ1-2
CASSEARDRPKIDYGYTF
TGTGCCAGCAGTGAAGCGAGGGACAGGCCCAAGATAGACTATGGCTACACCTTC
>TRBD2|15|TRBV18|NA|TRBJ2-1
CASSLTSEIYNEQFF
TGTGCCAGCTCACTTACTAGCGAAATCTACAATGAGCAGTTCTTC
>NA|14|TRBV5-4|few|TRBJ1-2
CASSLLWGGDGYTF
TGTGCCAGCAGCTTGCTCTGGGGGGGAGATGGCTACACCTTC
>NA|12|TRBV6-6|few|TRBJ1-1
CAVQVGNTEAFF
TGTGCCGTTCAAGTAGGGAACACTGAAGCTTTCTTT
>NA|13|TRBV6-5|few|TRBJ1-6
CASSRDFASPLHF
TGTGCCAGCAGTCGGGATTTTGCCTCACCCCTCCACTTT
>TRBD1|13|TRBV27|NA|TRBJ2-7
CASSWDRDYEQYF
TGTGCCAGCAGTTGGGACAGGGACTACGAGCAGTACTTC
>NA|13|TRBV2|few|TRBJ2-7
CAIRTRTRYEQYF
TGTGCCATTAGGACGCGGACCCGCTACGAGCAGTACTTC
>TRBD1|19|TRBV28|NA|TRBJ1-2
CASSLRVNWGGQGNYGYTF
TGTGCCAGCAGTTTACGGGTTAATTGGGGGGGACAGGGTAACTATGGCTACACCTTC
>NA|17|TRBV7-2|NA|TRBJ1-5
CASSSVPLIYGNQPQHF
TGTGCCAGCAGCTCTGTTCCCTTAATTTACGGCAATCAGCCCCAGCATTTT
>NA|16|TRBV5-4|NA|TRBJ1-6
CASSNLREFDNSPLHF
TGTGCCAGCAGCAACCTCAGGGAATTCGATAATTCACCCCTCCACTTT
>TRBD1|19|TRBV9|NA|TRBJ2-6
CASSTNLRDRASGANVLTF
TGTGCCAGCAGCACGAACCTCCGGGACAGGGCATCTGGGGCCAACGTCCTGACTTTC
>NA|16|TRBV9|few|TRBJ1-5
CASSVVLRPGDQPQHF
TGTGCCAGCAGCGTAGTATTGAGGCCGGGGGATCAGCCCCAGCATTTT
>TRBD2|18|TRBV4-2|NA|TRBJ2-1
CASSRRDPAGGWYNEQFF
TGTGCCAGCAGCCGAAGAGATCCAGCGGGGGGTTGGTACAATGAGCAGTTCTTC
>NA|15|TRBV18|NA|TRBJ1-2
CASSMKDRGLYGYTF
TGTGCCAGCTCAATGAAGGACCGGGGATTATATGGCTACACCTTC
>TRBD2|16|TRBV11-3|NA|TRBJ2-3
CASSLSLAGVTDTQYF
TGTGCCAGCAGCTTATCCCTAGCGGGGGTTACAGATACGCAGTATTTT
>TRBD2|15|TRBV28|NA|TRBJ2-4
CASSSSGLAGNIQYF
TGTGCCAGCAGTTCCTCGGGACTAGCTGGGAACATTCAGTACTTC
>TRBD2|17|TRBV7-2|NA|TRBJ2-4
CASSMGLAGGLRNIQYF
TGTGCCAGCAGCATGGGACTAGCGGGGGGGCTCAGGAACATTCAGTACTTC
>NA|15|TRBV7-9|once|TRBJ2-3
CASSLTPPGKYAKYF
TGTGCCAGCAGCTTAACCCCCCCGGGGAAATACGCGAAGTATTTT
>NA|11|TRBV5-5|NA|TRBJ2-3
CASSYVDTQYF
TGTGCCAGCAGCTATGTAGATACGCAGTATTTT
>NA|13|TRBV5-1|NA|TRBJ2-7
CASSLQGSYEQYF
TGCGCCAGCAGTTTGCAGGGTTCCTACGAGCAGTACTTC
>NA|15|TRBV27|NA|TRBJ2-2
CASSLWGLHTGELFF
TGTGCCAGCAGTTTATGGGGGCTGCACACCGGGGAGCTGTTTTTT
>NA|13|TRBV27|NA|TRBJ2-7
CASSTSQGSEQYF
TGTGCCAGCAGTACGTCACAGGGATCCGAGCAGTACTTC
>NA|11|TRBV11-3|NA|TRBJ2-1
CASRLGDEQFF
TGTGCCAGCAGATTAGGGGATGAGCAGTTCTTC
>NA|14|TRBV7-3|NA|TRBJ2-5
CASSLIGAGETQYF
TGTGCCAGCAGCTTAATAGGGGCGGGGGAGACCCAGTACTTC